This is a list of T cell receptor beta chains from one sample in a study of naive and memory T cell subsets. Using its own MiXCR run on the UMI-ligation and nested PCR reads, TCRdb lists one record per CDR3 protein. This sample has about 80,000 distinct CDR3 sequences; roughly 14% occur once, and the top ten carry 0.75% to 0.95%. Sequences were obtained from central memory CD4+ T cells from blood. The receptor source for this set is a human donor in good health. The conserved cysteine and the conserved F or W are not part of the CDR3 here. Fields, in order: J gene, V gene, CDR3 protein.

J gene: TRBJ1-1; V gene: TRBV11-2; CDR3 protein: ASSLWRAVVEMNTEAF
J gene: TRBJ2-1; V gene: TRBV6-1; CDR3 protein: ASSEALLVPYNEQF
J gene: TRBJ2-1; V gene: TRBV7-9; CDR3 protein: ASSFRQGGDNEQF
J gene: TRBJ2-1; V gene: TRBV4-1; CDR3 protein: ASSQGLGQGTGVGSYNEQF
J gene: TRBJ2-3; V gene: TRBV25-1; CDR3 protein: ASSALITTGRSTDTQY
J gene: TRBJ1-4; V gene: TRBV7-2; CDR3 protein: ASSSEDPLDRNHNEKLF
J gene: TRBJ2-2; V gene: TRBV3-1; CDR3 protein: ASSQMTGELF
J gene: TRBJ1-5; V gene: TRBV5-6; CDR3 protein: ASSYRGLLNQPQH
J gene: TRBJ2-7; V gene: TRBV29-1; CDR3 protein: SVERAGRDEQY
J gene: TRBJ1-5; V gene: TRBV12-3/TRBV12-4; CDR3 protein: ATSRGGNQPQH
J gene: TRBJ2-2; V gene: TRBV5-1; CDR3 protein: ASSLGSSGGITGELF
J gene: TRBJ1-3; V gene: TRBV30; CDR3 protein: AWRTGGGIY
J gene: TRBJ1-1; V gene: TRBV18; CDR3 protein: ASSPGTEQNTEAF
J gene: TRBJ2-1; V gene: TRBV12-3/TRBV12-4; CDR3 protein: ASSFQRGNNEQF
J gene: TRBJ1-4; V gene: TRBV4-1; CDR3 protein: ASSQDLKENEKLF
J gene: TRBJ1-4; V gene: TRBV10-3; CDR3 protein: AISESSGGREKLF
J gene: TRBJ2-1; V gene: TRBV19; CDR3 protein: ASSSSQGDRNNEQF
J gene: TRBJ1-2; V gene: TRBV30; CDR3 protein: AWSVRMGNDGYT
J gene: TRBJ2-1; V gene: TRBV4-2; CDR3 protein: ASSLTSNEQF
J gene: TRBJ2-3; V gene: TRBV3-1; CDR3 protein: ASSQVGASTDTQY
J gene: TRBJ1-3; V gene: TRBV14; CDR3 protein: ASSQGAGNTIY
J gene: TRBJ1-1; V gene: TRBV2; CDR3 protein: ASRVGRDTEAF
J gene: TRBJ2-3; V gene: TRBV20-1; CDR3 protein: SAPPPTGYRTDTQY
J gene: TRBJ2-5; V gene: TRBV20-1; CDR3 protein: SAPDRGAATQY
J gene: TRBJ2-7; V gene: TRBV5-1; CDR3 protein: ASSWGQSSYEQY
J gene: TRBJ2-6; V gene: TRBV6-6; CDR3 protein: ASRQGSSGANVLT
J gene: TRBJ2-6; V gene: TRBV6-5; CDR3 protein: ASSRAGLAPGANVLT
J gene: TRBJ1-6; V gene: TRBV27; CDR3 protein: ASRTTGTGGSSPLH
J gene: TRBJ2-4; V gene: TRBV20-1; CDR3 protein: SARSTLAGHIQY
J gene: TRBJ2-1; V gene: TRBV29-1; CDR3 protein: SVGGTTSGSVYEQF
J gene: TRBJ2-3; V gene: TRBV5-1; CDR3 protein: ASSFTSGVGDTQY
J gene: TRBJ2-1; V gene: TRBV7-2; CDR3 protein: ASSLGAGGSGNEQF
J gene: TRBJ1-2; V gene: TRBV4-2; CDR3 protein: ASSPDTGQIYT
J gene: TRBJ2-7; V gene: TRBV2; CDR3 protein: ASSRTARDEQY
J gene: TRBJ2-1; V gene: TRBV5-6; CDR3 protein: ASSREQGSLYNEQF
J gene: TRBJ1-1; V gene: TRBV29-1; CDR3 protein: SVARGAANTEAF
J gene: TRBJ2-5; V gene: TRBV29-1; CDR3 protein: SVARREETQY
J gene: TRBJ2-3; V gene: TRBV5-1; CDR3 protein: ASSPNSGRAVDTQY
J gene: TRBJ1-4; V gene: TRBV7-3; CDR3 protein: ASSLYLGSEKLF
J gene: TRBJ2-1; V gene: TRBV6-5; CDR3 protein: ASSSSGLGSYNEQF
J gene: TRBJ1-5; V gene: TRBV6-4; CDR3 protein: ASSDPKEGSDQPQH
J gene: TRBJ1-5; V gene: TRBV12-5; CDR3 protein: ASGSQGVGNQPQH
J gene: TRBJ1-1; V gene: TRBV29-1; CDR3 protein: SVGQGVNTEAF
J gene: TRBJ2-1; V gene: TRBV20-1; CDR3 protein: SARDQGGRFPRGEF
J gene: TRBJ1-6; V gene: TRBV6-5; CDR3 protein: ASSLGFVGGDRNNSPLH
J gene: TRBJ2-1; V gene: TRBV7-2; CDR3 protein: ASSLGLYNEQF